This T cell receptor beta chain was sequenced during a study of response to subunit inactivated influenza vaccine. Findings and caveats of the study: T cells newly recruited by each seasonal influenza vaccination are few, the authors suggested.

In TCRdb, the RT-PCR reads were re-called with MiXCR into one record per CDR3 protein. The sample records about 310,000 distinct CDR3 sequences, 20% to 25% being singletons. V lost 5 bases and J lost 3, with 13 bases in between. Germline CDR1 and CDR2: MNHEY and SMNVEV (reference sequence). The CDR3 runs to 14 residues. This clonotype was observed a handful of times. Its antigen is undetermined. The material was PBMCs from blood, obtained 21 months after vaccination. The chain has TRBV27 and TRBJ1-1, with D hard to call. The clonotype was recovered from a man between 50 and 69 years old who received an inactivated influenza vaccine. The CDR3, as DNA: TGTGCCAGCAGTCCCCTCCGGGGTGACACTGAAGCTTTCTTT. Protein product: CASSPLRGDTEAFF.